This T cell receptor (beta chain) was documented in a study of T cell changes during pregnancy in multiple sclerosis. Germline V CDR1 and CDR2: KGHSH, LQKENI. The ends lost 4 bases at V and 2 bases at J; junction bases unmatched: 7. The CDR3 totals 15 residues. Profiling relied on immunoSEQ multiplex PCR, and the TCRdb table lists in-frame clones only, not all of them. The sample contains around 72,000 clones, approximately 90% of which appear only once. The chain links TRBV18 to TRBJ1-1, with 7 positions matching TRBD1. This TCR was recovered from a female donor in good health, enrolled as a control in a pregnancy study. This specimen was peripheral blood, taken in the second trimester of pregnancy. The CDR3 protein is CASSLGQADNTEAFF. The DNA of the CDR3 is TGTGCCAGCTCACTAGGACAGGCCGATAACACTGAAGCTTTCTTT.